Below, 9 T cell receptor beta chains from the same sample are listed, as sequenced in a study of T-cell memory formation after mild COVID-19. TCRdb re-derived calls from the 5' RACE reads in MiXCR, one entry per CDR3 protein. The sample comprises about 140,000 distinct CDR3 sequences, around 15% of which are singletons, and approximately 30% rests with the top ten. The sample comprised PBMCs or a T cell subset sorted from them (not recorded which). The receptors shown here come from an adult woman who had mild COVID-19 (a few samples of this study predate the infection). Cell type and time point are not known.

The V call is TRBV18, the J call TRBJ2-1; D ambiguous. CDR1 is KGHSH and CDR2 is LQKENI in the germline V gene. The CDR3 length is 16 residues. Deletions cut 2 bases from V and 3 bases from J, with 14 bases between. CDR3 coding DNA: TGTGCCAGCTCACCAGGCAGTGGTGGATTCTACAATGAGCAGTTCTTC. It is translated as CASSPGSGGFYNEQFF.

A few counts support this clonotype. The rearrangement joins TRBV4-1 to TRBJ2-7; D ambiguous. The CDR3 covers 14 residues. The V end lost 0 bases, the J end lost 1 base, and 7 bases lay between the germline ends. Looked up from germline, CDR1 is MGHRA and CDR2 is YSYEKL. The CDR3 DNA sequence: TGCGCCAGCAGCCAAGACTGGGTATCCTACGAGCAGTACTTC. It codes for CASSQDWVSYEQYF.

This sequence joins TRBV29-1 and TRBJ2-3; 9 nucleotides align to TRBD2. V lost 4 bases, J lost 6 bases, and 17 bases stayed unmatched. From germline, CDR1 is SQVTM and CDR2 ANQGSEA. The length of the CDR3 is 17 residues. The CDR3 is CSVVGGGAVTVFDTQYF. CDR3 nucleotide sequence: TGCAGCGTTGTCGGCGGGGGGGCAGTCACCGTTTTTGATACGCAGTATTTT.

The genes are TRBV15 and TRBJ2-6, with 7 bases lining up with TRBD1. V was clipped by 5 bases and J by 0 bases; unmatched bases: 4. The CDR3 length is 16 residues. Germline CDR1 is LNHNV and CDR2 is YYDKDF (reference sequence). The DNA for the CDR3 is TGTGCCACCAGCGGGGGACAGCTCTCTGGGGCCAACGTCCTGACTTTC. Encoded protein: CATSGGQLSGANVLTF.

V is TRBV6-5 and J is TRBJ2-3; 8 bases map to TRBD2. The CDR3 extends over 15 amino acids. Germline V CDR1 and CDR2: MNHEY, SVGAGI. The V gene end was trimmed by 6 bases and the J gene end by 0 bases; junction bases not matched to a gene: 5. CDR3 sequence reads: CASSGGGTSTDTQYF. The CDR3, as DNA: TGTGCCAGCAGCGGGGGGGGGACTAGCACAGATACGCAGTATTTT.

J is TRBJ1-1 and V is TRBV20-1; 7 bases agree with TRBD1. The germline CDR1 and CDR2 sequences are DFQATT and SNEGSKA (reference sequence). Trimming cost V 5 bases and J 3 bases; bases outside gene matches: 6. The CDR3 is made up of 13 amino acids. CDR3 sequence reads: CSAHRGHYTEAFF. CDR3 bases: TGCAGTGCTCATAGGGGGCATTACACTGAAGCTTTCTTT.

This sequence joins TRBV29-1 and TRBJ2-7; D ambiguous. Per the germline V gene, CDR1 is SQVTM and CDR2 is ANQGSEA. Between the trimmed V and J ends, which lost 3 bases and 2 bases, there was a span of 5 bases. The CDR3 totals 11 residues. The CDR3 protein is CSVDNTYEQYF. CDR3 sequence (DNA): TGCAGCGTTGACAACACCTACGAGCAGTACTTC.

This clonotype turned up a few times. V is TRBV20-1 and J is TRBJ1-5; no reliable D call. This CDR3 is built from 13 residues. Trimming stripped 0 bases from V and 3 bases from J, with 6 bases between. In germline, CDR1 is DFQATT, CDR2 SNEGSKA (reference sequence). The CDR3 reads CSAREGINQPQHF. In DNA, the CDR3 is TGCAGTGCTAGAGAAGGGATCAATCAGCCCCAGCATTTT.

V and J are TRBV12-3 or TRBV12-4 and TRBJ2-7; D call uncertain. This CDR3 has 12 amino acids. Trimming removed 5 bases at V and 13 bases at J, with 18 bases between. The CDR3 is CASSPALWQPYF. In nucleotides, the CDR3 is TGTGCCAGCAGTCCGGCCCTATGGCAGCCCTACTTC.